This paragraph covers one T cell receptor (beta chain) sequence. Authors' methods: Estimates of nucleated cell counts were drawn from the amplification of reference gene primers. Sequenced by immunoSEQ multiplex PCR; TCRdb stores in-frame clones only, minus some. For V, J and clone size, that table is used; D and trimming come from the DNA. The table has about 140,000 clones, about 81% seen once. This sample is part of a study of blood T cell repertoires in COVID-19. CDR3 length: 14 residues. Germline CDR1 and CDR2: SGHNT and YYREEE (reference sequence). V shed 2 bases and J shed 6 bases, with 15 bases lying between them.

This sequence joins TRBV5-4 and TRBJ2-7, with a weak D call TRBD2 (6 bases). Material: peripheral blood. The TCR was taken from an elderly woman with acute or convalescent COVID-19. For the CDR3, the DNA is TGTGCCAGCAGCTTAGCTCGCGGGGTTTCCGAGCAGTACTTC. The encoded protein is CASSLARGVSEQYF. The variable domain in full, with the rest retrieved from reference TRBV5-4 and TRBJ2-7, is ETGVTQSPTHLIKTRGQQVTLRCSSQSGHNTVSWYQQALGQGPQFIFQYYREEENGRGNFPPRFSGLQFPNYSSELNVNALELDDSALYLCASSLARGVSEQYFGPGTRLTVT.